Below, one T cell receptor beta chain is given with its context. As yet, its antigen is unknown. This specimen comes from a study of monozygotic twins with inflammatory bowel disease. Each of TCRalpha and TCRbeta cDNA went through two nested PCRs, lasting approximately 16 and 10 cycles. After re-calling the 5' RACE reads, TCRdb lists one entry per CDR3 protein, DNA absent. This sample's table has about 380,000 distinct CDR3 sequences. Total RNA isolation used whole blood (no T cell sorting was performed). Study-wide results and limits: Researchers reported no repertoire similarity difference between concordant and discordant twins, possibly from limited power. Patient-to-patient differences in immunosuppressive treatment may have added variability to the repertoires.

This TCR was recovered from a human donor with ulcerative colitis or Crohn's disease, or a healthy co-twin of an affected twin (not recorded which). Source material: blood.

CDR3 protein: CASSQGTGRLRETQYF. The genes are TRBV14 and TRBJ2-5; TCRdb returns TRBD1, unconfirmable since there is no DNA. CDR3 length equals 16 residues. The germline gives CDR1 SGHDN, CDR2 FVKESK.